This T cell receptor (beta chain) comes out of a study of blood T cell repertoires in COVID-19. Study details: T cells, B-cell-depleted T cells, or PBMCs supplied cDNA or gDNA.

Germline V CDR1 and CDR2: SGHDN, FVKESK. V was shortened by 0 bases and J by 2 bases, with 11 bases between the two germline ends. CDR3 size: 16 residues. The method was immunoSEQ multiplex PCR; TCRdb's version includes in-frame clones alone and lacks a portion of them. The table includes about 110,000 clones, roughly four fifths detected once. The gene calls are TRBV14 and TRBJ2-1; a weak D match, TRBD2 (6 bases). Material for sequencing was peripheral blood. This clonotype was sampled from an older woman with acute or convalescent COVID-19. The DNA of the CDR3 is TGTGCCAGCAGCCAAGATGGGGGGAGCGCCTACAATGAGCAGTTCTTC. Protein product: CASSQDGGSAYNEQFF.